The T cell receptor beta chain under discussion was sequenced for a study of T cells in tuberculosis. Findings of the study overall: Shorter CDR3-alpha in active tuberculosis partly drove smaller distances. Active tuberculosis cases were adults; controls were adolescents.

Notes on this clone: The antigen remains unidentified.

Profiling relied on immunoSEQ multiplex PCR, and the TCRdb table lists in-frame clones only, not all of them. The sample holds 25,000 to 35,000 clones, roughly 94% seen once. Unsorted cryopreserved PBMC were sequenced, averaging around 100,000 T cells per clinical donor. CDR1 is MNHNY and CDR2 is SVGAGI in the germline V gene (reference sequence). The V and J ends lost 6 bases and 6 bases respectively, with 17 bases between them. The CDR3 sequence is 14 residues long. The J gene is TRBJ1-1, the V gene TRBV6-6; D not certain. Sequences were obtained from PBMCs. The sequence was obtained from a donor between 10 and 29 years old with latent tuberculosis or without tuberculosis infection. The CDR3 DNA follows: TGTGCCAGCAGCCCTCCGGAGTTTTGGTCTGAAGCTTTCTTT. Its protein is CASSPPEFWSEAFF.